These 11 T cell receptor beta chains came from one sample sequenced in a study of regulatory T cells in long-lasting Graves disease. Time point reported: newly diagnosed GD, antithyroid drugs for less than 3 months. From PBMCs, RNA was extracted and then used to make the TCR library. The authors built TCR beta libraries using iRepertoire HTBI primers and Arm-PCR of CDR3 regions. TCRdb passed the multiplex PCR reads through MiXCR, listing each CDR3 protein once. The table lists 560,000 or so distinct CDR3 sequences, roughly 15% of them singletons. This sample was also put to use in a study of T cells in Graves' hyperthyroidism and ophthalmopathy.

Material: peripheral blood mononuclear cells (PBMCs), obtained at new diagnosis, from a patient treated with antithyroid drugs. Receptors were obtained from a young man with Graves disease.

This clonotype appeared many times. V is TRBV20-1 and J is TRBJ2-7, with D possibly TRBD2 on 5 matching bases. Germline CDR1 and CDR2: DFQATT and SNEGSKA (reference sequence). Trimming removed 0 bases from V and 0 bases from J, with 9 bases in between. The CDR3 consists of 14 residues. The CDR3 coding sequence is TGCAGTGCTAGAGATCGGGATCTCTCCTACGAGCAGTACTTC. Amino acid sequence: CSARDRDLSYEQYF.

V is TRBV20-1 and J is TRBJ2-1; 10 bases match TRBD2. Trimming removed 3 bases from V and 9 bases from J; junction bases left unmatched: 11. CDR3 length: 15 residues. The V gene's germline CDR1 is DFQATT and CDR2 SNEGSKA (reference sequence). In DNA, the CDR3 is TGCAGTGCTAGGCCCAGCGGGAGGGCAAGTGGTGAGCAGTTCTTC. Translated: CSARPSGRASGEQFF.

The chain combines TRBV13 with TRBJ1-1, with a possible D match to TRBD1 (6 bases). Trimming removed 4 bases from V and 4 bases from J, with 16 bases in between. This CDR3 has 15 residues. Germline V CDR1 and CDR2: PRHDT, FYEKMQ (reference sequence). CDR3 region: CASSWTQQGGTEAFF. CDR3 in DNA: TGTGCCAGCAGCTGGACCCAACAGGGTGGCACTGAAGCTTTCTTT.

There are many counts of this clonotype. V usage is TRBV7-8 and J usage is TRBJ1-5; no clear D. With 4 bases removed from V and 1 base from J, the gap between germline ends came to 20 bases. CDR3 length equals 18 residues. Germline-derived CDR1 and CDR2 are SGHVS and FQNEAQ. The CDR3 spells CASSSVGSQFPSNQPQHF. The CDR3 bases are TGTGCCAGCAGCTCGGTCGGGAGTCAATTTCCCAGCAATCAGCCCCAGCATTTT.

Here the CDR3 DNA reads TGCAGTGCACCTAACGGACTAGCGGGAGGTACCGGGGAGCTGTTTTTT. Protein product: CSAPNGLAGGTGELFF. The genes are TRBV20-1 and TRBJ2-2, with TRBD2 matching over 14 bases. The CDR3 sequence is 16 residues long. CDR1 DFQATT and CDR2 SNEGSKA come from the germline V gene (reference sequence). The junction had 8 bases not matched to a gene; V was cut back by 6 bases and J by 5 bases.

This clonotype was found many times. The V and J genes are TRBV6-2 or TRBV6-3 and TRBJ2-1; no definite D call. Trimming stripped 5 bases from V and 2 bases from J, with 7 bases between. The CDR3 sequence is 13 residues long. Per germline, CDR1 MNHEY and CDR2 SVGEGT. This CDR3 reads CASSRSTYNEQFF. The CDR3 DNA reads as TGTGCCAGCAGTCGATCGACCTACAATGAGCAGTTCTTC.

The rearrangement uses TRBV2 and TRBJ1-4; 9 nucleotides agree with TRBD1. Germline lookup yields CDR1 SNHLY and CDR2 FYNNEI. V lost 6 bases and J lost 4; bases outside the gene matches: 9. The length of the CDR3 is 16 residues. The CDR3 sequence: CASSPWGQGFNEKLFF. CDR3 coding DNA: TGTGCCAGCAGCCCGTGGGGACAGGGCTTTAATGAAAAACTGTTTTTT. The variable domain in full, completed from reference TRBV2 and TRBJ1-4, reads EPEVTQTPSHQVTQMGQEVILRCVPISNHLYFYWYRQILGQKVEFLVSFYNNEISEKSEIFDDQFSVERPDGSNFTLKIRSTKLEDSAMYFCASSPWGQGFNEKLFFGSGTQLSVL.

This chain connects TRBV4-1 to TRBJ1-1; D is uncertain. The V and J ends lost 2 bases and 1 base respectively, with 8 bases between them. Germline V gene data show CDR1 as MGHRA and CDR2 as YSYEKL. The CDR3 runs to 14 residues. The CDR3 nucleotides are TGCGCCAGCAGCCAAATAGGAGAGAACACTGAAGCTTTCTTT. It is translated as CASSQIGENTEAFF.

This clonotype was picked up a small number of times. The gene calls are TRBV29-1 and TRBJ2-3; D remains unclear. Germline V gene lookup returns CDR1 SQVTM and CDR2 ANQGSEA. The CDR3 sequence is 11 residues long. Trimming pared 3 bases from V and 4 bases from J, leaving 5 bases between. CDR3 coding DNA: TGCAGCGTTGAGGGTGCAGATACGCAGTATTTT. Translation: CSVEGADTQYF.

This sequence joins TRBV28 and TRBJ1-1; tentative D call: TRBD1 (5 bases). CDR1 and CDR2 (germline): MDHEN, SYDVKM. The germline V and J ends were trimmed by 5 bases and 10 bases, with 23 bases remaining between them. This CDR3 has 15 amino acids. The CDR3 loop reads CASSQSPRGLRGAFF. CDR3 DNA sequence: TGTGCCAGCAGTCAGTCCCCGCGGGGCCTCCGAGGAGCTTTCTTT.

The rearrangement uses TRBV27 and TRBJ2-7; 9 bases agree with TRBD2. J gave up 3 bases and V 6 bases, and 6 bases lay outside the gene matches. In germline, CDR1 is MNHEY, CDR2 SMNVEV (reference sequence). The CDR3 extends over 14 amino acids. The CDR3 sequence: CASRISGSGYEQYF. The CDR3 DNA reads as TGTGCCAGCAGGATTAGCGGGAGTGGCTACGAGCAGTACTTC.